A single T cell receptor (beta chain) is shown here with its context. What it recognizes is unknown. The method was immunoSEQ multiplex PCR; TCRdb's version includes in-frame clones alone and lacks a portion of them. The sample shows approximately 2,000,000 clones, 85% to 95% of them seen only once. This sample is drawn from a study of shared clonotypes between healthy human individuals. Study-wide findings and caveats: A handful of donors shared approximately 5% of their naive CD4 clonotypes.

CDR3 length equals 16 residues. V lost 0 bases and J lost 1, with 13 bases in between. Germline-derived CDR1 and CDR2 are LGHNA and YNFKEQ. The naive CD8 fraction comprised CD45RO-negative cells positively selected for CCR7 and excluded terminally differentiated effector memory CD45RA+ cells. The sequenced sample was naive CD8+ T cells from PBMCs. V gene TRBV4-2 combines with J gene TRBJ2-7, with a possible D match to TRBD2 (5 bases). The sequence derives from a man aged 18 to 29 in good health. Some clones in this sample may be carry-over from other donors' samples. The CDR3 is CASSQETDWDSYEQYF. In DNA, the CDR3 is TGTGCCAGCAGCCAAGAGACGGACTGGGATTCCTACGAGCAGTACTTC.